This TCR beta chain was sequenced for a study of blood T cell repertoires in COVID-19. Study as a whole: Samples representing acute and convalescent COVID-19 were sourced from the United States, Italy and Spain.

The cohort comprised adults aged roughly 18 to 100 years residing in under 25 US areas. Recovered status in Cohort 3 required two negative PCRs, clearance, or symptom resolution. Original processing notes: Estimated nucleated cell counts came from reference gene primer amplification. The table came from immunoSEQ multiplex PCR; TCRdb's copy has only in-frame clones and leaves some out. That table is the source of V, J and clone size, and D and trimming were worked out from the DNA. The sample carries 250,000 to 300,000 clones, about 93% recorded once. The receptor comes from a woman aged 25-40 years who had recovered from COVID-19. The sequenced sample was PBMCs or T cells enriched from blood (not recorded which).

For the CDR3, the DNA is TGTGCTAGTGGAATTGACGGAGCCCTGGAGACCCAGTACTTC. Residues: CASGIDGALETQYF. The chain carries TRBV12-5 and TRBJ2-5; D remains unclear. V dropped 6 bases and J dropped 5 bases, with 16 bases sitting between them. Looked up from germline, CDR1 is LGHNT and CDR2 is FRNRAP. CDR3 length equals 14 residues.